This entry concerns a single T cell receptor (beta chain). Its antigen is currently unknown. Looked up from germline, CDR1 is MNHEY and CDR2 is SMNVEV (reference sequence). The V and J ends lost 2 bases and 7 bases, in that order; junction bases with no gene match: 6. CDR3 length: 15 residues. This specimen belongs to a study of cytomegalovirus exposure and HLA in healthy donors. General study findings and limits: It was reported that the classifier diagnosed cytomegalovirus status with high specificity and sensitivity in both the original and validation cohorts. Three of the chains that were CMV-associated were confirmed in vitro to be specific for CMV antigens. In the 130 or so validation repertoires, 85% to 95% of cluster scores exceeded 0, per a later analysis.

Only in-frame clones appear in the TCRdb table, and some are missing; sequencing was by immunoSEQ multiplex PCR. The sample has 190,000 or so clones, roughly four fifths seen once; the top ten hold 2.5% to 3%. The chain links TRBV27 to TRBJ2-7, with TRBD1 matching over 12 bases. The source material was PBMCs. The clonotype was recovered from a young woman in good health and CMV-seropositive. In DNA form, the CDR3 reads TGTGCCAGCAGTTTAACCGGGACAGGGGGCGCAGAGCAGTACTTC. It is translated as CASSLTGTGGAEQYF.